This T cell receptor beta chain derives from a study of T cell responses to AZD1222 COVID-19 vaccine. Profiled with immunoSEQ multiplex PCR; TCRdb holds only in-frame clones, not every one. The sample contains about 120,000 clones, 85% to 95% of which appear only once. V was pared by 2 bases and J by 0 bases, with 17 bases between. This CDR3 has 19 amino acids. From germline, CDR1 is KGHSH and CDR2 LQKENI. Turning to this clone: As yet, its antigen is unknown.

The study, taken as a whole, reports: Following two doses of AZD1222, Spike-specific TCR breadth and depth rose.

The receptor comes from an adult who received the AZD1222 COVID-19 vaccine. The V call is TRBV18, the J call TRBJ2-6; possibly TRBD1 or TRBD2 for D (5 bases each). The input for sequencing was peripheral blood, taken 28 days after the second AZD1222 dose. This CDR3 reads CASSPVGVIVGSGANVLTF. CDR3 in DNA: TGTGCCAGCTCACCAGTGGGGGTGATTGTTGGCTCTGGGGCCAACGTCCTGACTTTC.